The entry that follows covers one T cell receptor (beta chain) sequence. The repertoire was sequenced with immunoSEQ multiplex PCR; TCRdb's copy has only in-frame clones and lacks some. The sample holds tens of thousands of clones, about 80% seen once. The entry originates in a study of OX40 agonist ivuxolimab in advanced cancers. This sequence was found in an adult with an advanced solid tumor such as melanoma, head and neck, liver or kidney cancer. The specimen was CD4+ or CD8+ T cells sorted from blood, collected in a trial of the OX40 agonist ivuxolimab.

CDR3 DNA sequence: TGTGCCAGCAGCGTAACTCTAGCCCCAGATACGCAGTATTTT. Its translation is CASSVTLAPDTQYF. The V and J genes are TRBV9 and TRBJ2-3, with D perhaps TRBD2 (5 bases). The CDR3 contains 14 residues. Germline V gene sequence: CDR1 SGDLS, CDR2 YYNGEE. V lost 1 base and J lost 4, with 10 bases in between.